The entry below gives a single TCR beta chain sequence along with its context. This sample is part of a study of blood T cell repertoires in COVID-19. The V gene's germline CDR1 is KGHDR and CDR2 SFDVKD. The ends were cut back, 9 bases at V and 7 bases at J, with 15 bases in the middle. The CDR3 sequence is 13 residues long. Here immunoSEQ multiplex PCR was the method, and the copy in TCRdb shows in-frame clones only, minus some. The table records 75,000 to 90,000 clones, approximately 80% of them present only once. The sequence derives from a man at least 80 years old with active or convalescent COVID-19. The specimen was peripheral blood. This chain uses TRBV24-1 with TRBJ2-1, with D maybe TRBD1 (6 bases). The CDR3 DNA follows: TGTGCCACCCGGGCAGGGGTTGTGAATGAGCAGTTCTTC. Its translation is CATRAGVVNEQFF.